One and the same sample provided the 32 T cell receptor beta chains below, sequenced in a study of cytomegalovirus exposure and HLA in healthy donors. It was with 60 Vbeta and 13 Jbeta primers that the PCR ran. Assay used: immunoSEQ multiplex PCR; TCRdb lists only in-frame clones, some missing. The sample contains roughly 100,000 clones, 60% to 85% of which appear only once. Sequenced sample: PBMCs. The receptors come from a male donor in good health and CMV-seronegative.

The chain recombines TRBV14 with TRBJ1-2; D call uncertain. The CDR3 sequence is 13 residues long. Deletions cut 5 bases from V and 0 bases from J, with 7 bases between. Germline loops: CDR1 SGHDN, CDR2 FVKESK. The chain's CDR3 is CASSDMANYGYTF. The CDR3 DNA reads as TGTGCCAGCAGCGACATGGCTAACTATGGCTACACCTTC.

The chain uses TRBV9 and TRBJ2-7; 8 bases map to TRBD2. After removal of 0 bases from V and 0 bases from J, the junction contained 5 bases not matched to a gene. This CDR3 comprises 16 residues. Germline CDR1 is SGDLS and CDR2 is YYNGEE. Here the CDR3 DNA reads TGTGCCAGCAGCGTAGCGGGGGGGGCAAGCTCCTACGAGCAGTACTTC. Protein sequence: CASSVAGGASSYEQYF. The full variable domain, with the rest looked up from reference TRBV9 and TRBJ2-7, is DSGVTQTPKHLITATGQRVTLRCSPRSGDLSVYWYQQSLDQGLQFLIQYYNGEERAKGNILERFSAQQFPDLHSELNLSSLELGDSALYFCASSVAGGASSYEQYFGPGTRLTVT.

The rearrangement joins TRBV29-1 to TRBJ2-2; TRBD1 matches 7 bases. This CDR3 has 15 residues. Losses at the gene ends were 4 bases for V and 2 bases for J; bases not matched to a gene: 7. The germline gives CDR1 SQVTM, CDR2 ANQGSEA. This CDR3 is CSVVLGQLNTGELFF. The DNA for the CDR3 is TGCAGCGTTGTCCTGGGACAGCTTAACACCGGGGAGCTGTTTTTT.

In DNA form, the CDR3 reads TGTGCCAGCAGCTTATTGAGGGAAAAACTGTTTTTT. Translation: CASSLLREKLFF. The chain joins TRBV7-9 to TRBJ1-4, with no clear D. Per germline, CDR1 SEHNR and CDR2 FQNEAQ (reference sequence). CDR3 length: 12 amino acids. V was trimmed by 2 bases and J by 8 bases, leaving 6 bases between them.

The chain carries TRBV28 and TRBJ1-1; no clear D gene. Trimming took 3 bases from V and 0 from J, leaving 14 bases between them. Germline V gene lookup returns CDR1 MDHEN and CDR2 SYDVKM. The CDR3 has 16 residues. The CDR3 loop reads CASSLNGRRLNTEAFF. DNA for the CDR3: TGTGCCAGCAGTTTGAATGGGAGAAGGTTGAACACTGAAGCTTTCTTT.

The chain has TRBV6-1 and TRBJ2-7; 10 bases are a match to TRBD2. This CDR3 region has 15 residues. The V gene end was trimmed by 6 bases and the J gene end by 2 bases; junction bases not matched to a gene: 7. Germline V CDR1 and CDR2: MNHNS, SASEGT. The CDR3 spells CASSLPGLATYEQYF. The CDR3 DNA reads TGTGCCAGCAGCCTACCGGGACTAGCGACCTACGAGCAGTACTTC.

Here the CDR3 reads CASSQRTGYSYEQYF. Written as DNA, the CDR3 is TGTGCCAGCAGCCAAAGGACAGGGTACTCCTACGAGCAGTACTTC. The chain combines TRBV7-2 with TRBJ2-7; the match to TRBD1 covers 8 bases. Trimming removed 5 bases from V and 0 bases from J; junction bases left unmatched: 6. The germline CDR1 and CDR2 sequences are SGHTA and FQGNSA. CDR3 length: 15 residues.

This CDR3 reads CAWSSQGRVGDTQYF. DNA of the CDR3: TGTGCCTGGAGTTCACAGGGGAGAGTCGGGGATACGCAGTATTTT. V usage is TRBV30 and J usage is TRBJ2-3, with 7 bases identical to TRBD1. The germline V gene encodes CDR1 GTSNPN and CDR2 SVGIG (reference sequence). V was clipped by 2 bases and J by 6 bases; unmatched bases: 11. CDR3 length: 15 residues.

This clone appeared many times. The chain links TRBV10-1 to TRBJ1-4; 7 positions agree with TRBD1. With V trimmed by 6 bases and J by 0 bases, 10 bases remained unmatched. The CDR3 spans 17 residues. CDR1 is WNHNN and CDR2 is SYGVQD in the germline V gene (reference sequence). As DNA, the CDR3 is TGCGCCAGCAGCTCCCGGGACAGACCTGCAACTAATGAAAAACTGTTTTTT. Residues: CASSSRDRPATNEKLFF.

This chain joins TRBV21-1 and TRBJ2-7; TRBD2 reflects the table's D call only, with no check against the DNA. TRBV21-1 is an annotated pseudogene. This CDR3 comprises 17 residues. CDR3 coding DNA: TGTGCCAGCAGGAAAAAGCATTACGGGACTATCTTCTACGAGCAGTACTTC. This codes for CASRKKHYGTIFYEQYF.

The CDR3 DNA reads as TGTGCCAGCAGCTTAGCGACAGGGAACCTCCAAGAGACCCAGTACTTC. As protein: CASSLATGNLQETQYF. J is TRBJ2-5 and V is TRBV7-8, with 7 bases lining up with TRBD1. Per germline, CDR1 SGHVS and CDR2 FQNEAQ. The CDR3 totals 16 residues. Unmatched junction bases numbered 5, after V lost 0 bases and J lost 1 base. Combining the CDR3 with reference TRBV7-8 and TRBJ2-5 gives the whole variable domain GAGVSQSPRYKVAKRGQDVALRCDPISGHVSLFWYQQALGQGPEFLTYFQNEAQLDKSGLPSDRFFAERPEGSVSTLKIQRTQQEDSAVYLCASSLATGNLQETQYFGPGTRLLVL.

This chain joins TRBV5-1 and TRBJ2-2; the match to TRBD2 covers 8 bases. J was trimmed by 4 bases and V by 0 bases; bases with no gene match: 5. CDR1 and CDR2 (germline): SGHRS, YFSETQ. The CDR3 has 16 residues. The CDR3 DNA follows: TGCGCCAGCAGCTTGGACCCGCGGGAGGTCACCGGGGAGCTGTTTTTT. As protein: CASSLDPREVTGELFF.

In nucleotides, the CDR3 is TGTGCCAGTGCCAGACAGGGGGCGCGTGAGCAGTTCTTC. It encodes CASARQGAREQFF. The genes are TRBV28 and TRBJ2-1; 10 bases are a match to TRBD1. The germline V gene has CDR1 MDHEN and CDR2 SYDVKM. V trimming: 9 bases; J trimming: 9 bases; junction bases outside the gene matches: 8. CDR3 length: 13 amino acids.

The chain is built from TRBV11-3 and TRBJ2-1, with TRBD2 matching 13 bases. The CDR3 runs 16 residues. V dropped 5 bases and J dropped 8; count of bases not matched to a gene: 9. CDR1 and CDR2 from the germline V gene are SGHNT and YENEEA. In nucleotides, the CDR3 is TGTGCCAGCAGCGACAGGACTAGCGGGAGTTCTTATGAGCAGTTCTTC. It is translated as CASSDRTSGSSYEQFF.

This clone showed up just a few times. V is TRBV11-3 and J is TRBJ2-3; a weak D match, TRBD2 (7 bases). V lost 5 bases and J 5 bases, leaving 20 bases between the germline ends. This CDR3 spans 16 amino acids. The V gene's germline CDR1 is SGHNT and CDR2 YENEEA. For the CDR3, the DNA is TGTGCCAGCAGCCCCTGGTCGCGGGGGCAGGGAGATACGCAGTATTTT. Amino acids: CASSPWSRGQGDTQYF. Filled out from reference TRBV11-3 and TRBJ2-3, the complete variable domain reads EAGVVQSPRYKIIEKKQPVAFWCNPISGHNTLYWYLQNLGQGPELLIRYENEEAVDDSQLPKDRFSAERLKGVDSTLKIQPAELGDSAVYLCASSPWSRGQGDTQYFGPGTRLTVL.

The chain links TRBV5-1 to TRBJ2-5, with 15 bases identical to TRBD2. Germline CDR1 and CDR2: SGHRS and YFSETQ. The junction had 11 bases not matched to a gene; V was cut back by 0 bases and J by 5 bases. The CDR3 sequence is 19 residues long. In nucleotides, the CDR3 is TGCGCCAGCAGCTTGGCTTCGGGACTAGCGGGAGGCGTACGGGAGACCCAGTACTTC. It specifies CASSLASGLAGGVRETQYF.

CDR3 residues: CASSSSQGAGTEAFF. The CDR3 nucleotides are TGTGCCAGCAGCTCCTCACAGGGGGCGGGGACTGAAGCTTTCTTT. The chain has TRBV7-3 and TRBJ1-1, with 9 bases matching TRBD1. V trimming: 4 bases; J trimming: 5 bases; junction bases outside the gene matches: 8. The CDR3 consists of 15 residues. Germline assignment: CDR1 SGHTA and CDR2 FQGTGA.

For the CDR3, the DNA is TGTGCCATCAGTGAGTCGTCAGGGGTCGGTAATTCACCCCTCCACTTT. Its translation is CAISESSGVGNSPLHF. The V gene is TRBV10-3, the J gene TRBJ1-6; TRBD1 might be the D (6 bases). Germline loops: CDR1 ENHRY, CDR2 SYGVKD. Trimming took 0 bases from V and 6 from J, leaving 12 bases between them. This CDR3 spans 16 amino acids.

CDR3 in DNA: TGTGCCAGTAGTATAGGTGGGGCCACTGAAGCTTTCTTT. This sequence encodes CASSIGGATEAFF. This chain uses TRBV19 with TRBJ1-1, with D maybe TRBD1 (5 bases). V shed 1 base and J shed 4 bases, with 7 bases lying between them. Germline CDR1 is LNHDA and CDR2 is SQIVND (reference sequence). The CDR3 consists of 13 residues.

The chain links TRBV14 to TRBJ2-6, with TRBD1 matching 8 bases. The V and J ends lost 5 bases and 8 bases, in that order; junction bases with no gene match: 8. Germline V gene lookup returns CDR1 SGHDN and CDR2 FVKESK. The CDR3 totals 15 residues. CDR3 sequence reads: CASSFGQGQTNVLTF. CDR3 sequence (DNA): TGTGCCAGCAGCTTCGGACAGGGCCAAACCAACGTCCTGACTTTC.

The chain recombines TRBV7-3 with TRBJ2-3, with 8 bases fitting TRBD2. CDR1 SGHTA and CDR2 FQGTGA come from the germline V gene. The CDR3 length is 15 residues. With 3 bases clipped from V and 2 bases from J, the junction kept 4 bases outside the gene matches. The CDR3 is CASSFRAGDTDTQYF. The CDR3 DNA is TGTGCCAGCAGCTTTCGAGCGGGAGACACAGATACGCAGTATTTT.

This clone has just one count. V usage is TRBV7-6 and J usage is TRBJ2-1; D may be TRBD2 (5 bases). Germline CDR1 and CDR2: SGHVS and FNYEAQ. Deletions cut 6 bases from V and 0 bases from J, with 12 bases between. CDR3 size: 15 residues. The CDR3, as DNA: TGTGCCAGCAGGGCGGACTGGAGCTCCTACAATGAGCAGTTCTTC. This codes for CASRADWSSYNEQFF.

The V gene is TRBV27, the J gene TRBJ1-1, with D possibly being TRBD1 (5 bases). V was pared by 3 bases and J by 6 bases, with 11 bases between. The CDR3 loop spans 13 amino acids. Germline CDR1 and CDR2: MNHEY and SMNVEV (reference sequence). The CDR3 loop reads CASSLGRGAEAFF. As DNA, the CDR3 is TGTGCCAGCAGTTTGGGGAGGGGCGCTGAAGCTTTCTTT.

J is TRBJ2-1 and V is TRBV28; weak D call: TRBD2 (5 bases). Germline V gene data show CDR1 as MDHEN and CDR2 as SYDVKM. The CDR3 runs to 17 residues. Trimming left V 2 bases short and J 2 bases short, with 16 bases between. The CDR3 DNA follows: TGTGCCAGCAGTTTAAACGGTCTACTAGATGCCTACAATGAGCAGTTCTTC. Amino acids: CASSLNGLLDAYNEQFF.

V usage is TRBV27 and J usage is TRBJ2-1; 9 bases are shared with TRBD2. This CDR3 comprises 16 residues. CDR1 and CDR2 (germline): MNHEY, SMNVEV (reference sequence). V lost 5 bases and J lost 6; bases outside the gene matches: 11. CDR3 amino acids: CASSTTEGLAFNEQFF. CDR3 nucleotide sequence: TGTGCCAGCAGTACAACCGAAGGACTAGCGTTCAATGAGCAGTTCTTC.

The chain couples TRBV9 to TRBJ2-2, with D perhaps TRBD2 (6 bases). The CDR3 has 13 amino acids. Per germline, CDR1 SGDLS and CDR2 YYNGEE. V was cut by 0 bases and J by 8 bases, with 8 bases left in between. For the CDR3, the DNA is TGTGCCAGCAGCGTAGCGGGAGATGGGGAGCTGTTTTTT. Its translation: CASSVAGDGELFF.

This chain connects TRBV7-9 to TRBJ2-7; 13 bases agree with TRBD2. This CDR3 has 19 residues. CDR1 is SEHNR and CDR2 is FQNEAQ in the germline V gene (reference sequence). With V trimmed by 2 bases and J by 0 bases, 10 bases remained unmatched. CDR3 sequence: CASSLTPGTSGESSYEQYF. The CDR3 DNA sequence: TGTGCCAGCAGCTTAACCCCCGGGACTAGCGGGGAGAGCTCCTACGAGCAGTACTTC.

This clone was recorded only once. The chain couples TRBV5-6 to TRBJ2-4; 12 bases line up with TRBD1. This CDR3 comprises 17 residues. V was clipped by 4 bases and J by 9 bases; unmatched bases: 14. Germline V gene data show CDR1 as SGHDT and CDR2 as YYEEEE. The DNA for the CDR3 is TGTGCCAGCAGCCACCGTCAGGGACAGGGGGCGTGGGGCATTCAGTACTTC. This gives the protein CASSHRQGQGAWGIQYF.

The gene calls are TRBV12-1 and TRBJ1-1. TRBV12-1 counts as a pseudogene. This CDR3 has 15 residues. The CDR3: CASSFGRGPNTEAFF. CDR3 bases: TGTGCCAGCAGCTTTGGACGGGGTCCAAACACTGAAGCTTTCTTT.

The chain couples TRBV19 to TRBJ2-3; 10 positions agree with TRBD1. Germline V gene data show CDR1 as LNHDA and CDR2 as SQIVND (reference sequence). The CDR3 is made up of 13 amino acids. Trimming cost V 8 bases and J 1 base; bases outside gene matches: 0. The DNA for the CDR3 is TGTGCCAGTGGACAGGGGGGCACAGATACGCAGTATTTT. Translating it yields CASGQGGTDTQYF.

The chain recombines TRBV7-9 with TRBJ2-1; 13 bases map to TRBD2. V lost 4 bases to trimming and J lost 8 bases; unmatched junction nucleotides: 5. CDR1 is SEHNR and CDR2 is FQNEAQ in the germline V gene (reference sequence). The CDR3 is 15 residues long. In nucleotides, the CDR3 is TGTGCCAGCAGCTCTGGGACTAGCGGGGCCGATGAGCAGTTCTTC. Its translation: CASSSGTSGADEQFF.

The chain joins TRBV19 to TRBJ2-2, with D perhaps matching TRBD1 (5 bases). The CDR3 is 14 amino acids. Trimming took off 1 base at V and 5 bases at J, with 8 bases between the two ends. Per the germline V gene, CDR1 is LNHDA and CDR2 is SQIVND (reference sequence). The CDR3, as DNA: TGTGCCAGTAGTATAGGGGCAGGGACCGGGGAGCTGTTTTTT. It specifies CASSIGAGTGELFF.